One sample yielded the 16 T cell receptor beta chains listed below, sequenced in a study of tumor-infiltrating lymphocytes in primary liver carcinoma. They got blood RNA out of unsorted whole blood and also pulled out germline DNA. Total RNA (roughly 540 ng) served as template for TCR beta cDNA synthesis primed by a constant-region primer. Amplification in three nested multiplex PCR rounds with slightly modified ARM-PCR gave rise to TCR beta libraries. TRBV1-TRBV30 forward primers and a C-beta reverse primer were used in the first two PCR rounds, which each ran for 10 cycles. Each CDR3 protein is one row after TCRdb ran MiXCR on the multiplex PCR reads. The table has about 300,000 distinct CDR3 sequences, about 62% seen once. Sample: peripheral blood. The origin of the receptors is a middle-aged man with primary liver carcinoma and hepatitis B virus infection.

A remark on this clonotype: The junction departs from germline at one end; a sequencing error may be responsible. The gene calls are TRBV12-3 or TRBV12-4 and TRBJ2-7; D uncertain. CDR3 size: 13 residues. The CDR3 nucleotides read TGTGCCAGCAGTTTACATCACAGCTACGTGCAGTACTTC. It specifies CASSLHHSYVQYF.

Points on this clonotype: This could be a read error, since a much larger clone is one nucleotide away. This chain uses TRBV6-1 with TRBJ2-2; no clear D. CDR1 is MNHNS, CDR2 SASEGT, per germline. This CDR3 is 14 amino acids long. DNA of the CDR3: TGTGCCAGCGGTGAAACGTGGAACACCGGGGAGCTGTTTTTT. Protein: CASGETWNTGELFF.

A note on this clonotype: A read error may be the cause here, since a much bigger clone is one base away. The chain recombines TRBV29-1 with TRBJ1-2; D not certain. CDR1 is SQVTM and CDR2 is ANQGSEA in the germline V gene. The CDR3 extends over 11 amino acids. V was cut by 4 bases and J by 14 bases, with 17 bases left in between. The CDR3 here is CSVGDYLTETF. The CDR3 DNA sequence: TGCAGCGTTGGAGATTACCTTACGGAAACCTTC.

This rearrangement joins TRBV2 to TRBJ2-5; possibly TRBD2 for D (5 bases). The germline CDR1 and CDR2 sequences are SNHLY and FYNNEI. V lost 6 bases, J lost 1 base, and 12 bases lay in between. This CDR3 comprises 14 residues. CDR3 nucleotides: TGTGCCAGCAGACCTGGAGGCAGCCAAGAGACCCAGTACTTC. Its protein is CASRPGGSQETQYF.

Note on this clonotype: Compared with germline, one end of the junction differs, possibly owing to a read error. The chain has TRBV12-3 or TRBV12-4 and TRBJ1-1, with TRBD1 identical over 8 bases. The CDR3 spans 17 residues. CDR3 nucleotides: TGTGGCAGCAATAACCCCCGAGACAGGGGAACGACGAGTGAAGCTTTCTTT. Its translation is CGSNNPRDRGTTSEAFF.

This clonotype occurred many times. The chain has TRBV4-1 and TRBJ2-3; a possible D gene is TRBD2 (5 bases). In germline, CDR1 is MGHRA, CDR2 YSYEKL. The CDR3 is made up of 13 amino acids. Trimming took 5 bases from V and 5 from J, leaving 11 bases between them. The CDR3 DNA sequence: TGCGCCAGCAGCAGGGTTGAGGGAGATACGCAGTATTTT. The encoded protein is CASSRVEGDTQYF.

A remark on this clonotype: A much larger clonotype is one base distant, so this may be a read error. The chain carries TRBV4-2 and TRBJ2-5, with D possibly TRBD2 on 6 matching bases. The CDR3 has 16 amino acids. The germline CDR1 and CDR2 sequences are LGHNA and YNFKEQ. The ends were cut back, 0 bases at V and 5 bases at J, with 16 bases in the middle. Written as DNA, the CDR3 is TGTGCCAGCAGCCAAGAGATAGCGGAAGGATTTGAGACCCAGTACTTC. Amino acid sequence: CASSQEIAEGFETQYF.

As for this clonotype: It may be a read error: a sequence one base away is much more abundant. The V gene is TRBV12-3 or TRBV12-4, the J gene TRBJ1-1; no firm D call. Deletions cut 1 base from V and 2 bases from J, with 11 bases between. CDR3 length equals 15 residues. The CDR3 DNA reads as TGTGCCAGCAGTTTAGTGGACTTTTATAACACTGAAGCTTTCTTT. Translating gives CASSLVDFYNTEAFF.

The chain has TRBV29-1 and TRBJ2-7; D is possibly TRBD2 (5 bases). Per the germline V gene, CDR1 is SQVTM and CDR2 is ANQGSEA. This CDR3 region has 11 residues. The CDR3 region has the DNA TGCGGTGTTAATCGGGGAGACGAGCAGTACTTC. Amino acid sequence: CGVNRGDEQYF.

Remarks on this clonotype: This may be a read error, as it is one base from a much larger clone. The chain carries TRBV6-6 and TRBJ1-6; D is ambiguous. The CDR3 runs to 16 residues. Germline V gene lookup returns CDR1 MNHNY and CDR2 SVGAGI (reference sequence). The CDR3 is CVSSPGSSSYNSPLHF. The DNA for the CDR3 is TGTGTCAGCAGTCCGGGTTCGAGCTCCTATAATTCACCCCTCCACTTT.

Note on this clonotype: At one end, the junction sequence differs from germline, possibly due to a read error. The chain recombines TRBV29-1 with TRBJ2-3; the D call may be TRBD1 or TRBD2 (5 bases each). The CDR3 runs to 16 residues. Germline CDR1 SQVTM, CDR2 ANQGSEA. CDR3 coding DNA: TGCAGCGTTGAAGATGGGACCGGGTCCCGAGGAGATACGCGGTATTTT. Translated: CSVEDGTGSRGDTRYF.

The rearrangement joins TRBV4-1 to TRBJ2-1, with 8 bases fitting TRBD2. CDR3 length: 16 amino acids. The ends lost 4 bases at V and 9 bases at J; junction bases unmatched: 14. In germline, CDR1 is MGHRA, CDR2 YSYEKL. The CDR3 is CASSRLQASGWGEQFF. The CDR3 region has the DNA TGCGCCAGCAGCCGCCTACAGGCTAGCGGGTGGGGTGAGCAGTTCTTC.

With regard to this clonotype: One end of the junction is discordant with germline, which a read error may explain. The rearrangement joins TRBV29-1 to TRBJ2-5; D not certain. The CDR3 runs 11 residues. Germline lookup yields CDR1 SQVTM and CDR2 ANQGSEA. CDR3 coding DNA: TGCAGCGTTGGAGAAAGAGAGATCCAGTACTTC. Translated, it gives CSVGEREIQYF.

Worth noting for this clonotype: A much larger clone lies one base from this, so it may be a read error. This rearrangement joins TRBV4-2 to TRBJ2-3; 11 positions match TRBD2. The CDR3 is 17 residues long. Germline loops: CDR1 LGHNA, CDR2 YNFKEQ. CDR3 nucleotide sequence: TGTGTCAGCAGCCAAGCAAGCAGACTAGCGGGAAAGCATACGCAGTATTTT. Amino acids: CVSSQASRLAGKHTQYF.

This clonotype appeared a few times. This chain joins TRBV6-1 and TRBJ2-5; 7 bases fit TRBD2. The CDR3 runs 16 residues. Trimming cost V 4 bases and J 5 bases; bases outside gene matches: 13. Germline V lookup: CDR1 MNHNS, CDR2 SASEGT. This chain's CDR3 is CASSVRRRQGGETQYF. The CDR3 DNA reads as TGTGCCAGCAGTGTGCGAAGAAGGCAGGGAGGGGAGACCCAGTACTTC.

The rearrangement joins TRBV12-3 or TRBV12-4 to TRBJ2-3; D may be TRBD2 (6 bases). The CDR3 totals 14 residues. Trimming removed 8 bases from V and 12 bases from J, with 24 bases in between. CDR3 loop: CASGRLARTGTQYF. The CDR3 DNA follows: TGTGCCAGCGGGAGGCTTGCTCGCACAGGTACACAGTATTTT.